Listed below are T cell receptor beta chains from one sample, sequenced in a study of control samples from healthy donors and cancer patients. Profiled with immunoSEQ multiplex PCR; TCRdb holds only in-frame clones, not every one. The sample holds 200,000 or so clones; about 90% are singletons and the top ten take over 1.5%. Sequencing was done on a sample of blood. The receptors here all came from a man aged 25 to 40 in good health. Both conserved end residues are part of each CDR3. The D gene is left open where the match is weak. Part of the rows lack a size; the others show once, few, many or a class for expanded clones.

d_call j_call v_call clone_size cdr3_length cdr3_nt cdr3_aa
TRBD1 TRBJ2-1 TRBV5-1 few 13 TGCGCCAGCAGCTTCAACCAGGGGGATGAGCAGTTCTTC CASSFNQGDEQFF
- TRBJ1-2 TRBV5-1 - 15 TGCGCCAGCAGCTTGGCGACAGGTACTTCCTATGGCTACACCTTC CASSLATGTSYGYTF
- TRBJ1-3 TRBV7-7 - 15 TGTGCCAGCAGCCTAGGCACGGGGTATGGAAACACCATATATTTT CASSLGTGYGNTIYF
- TRBJ1-3 TRBV11-3 - 13 TGTGCCAGCAGCCCGAGGGGGACGGACACCATATATTTT CASSPRGTDTIYF
- TRBJ2-7 TRBV7-2 once 11 TGTGCCAGCAGCTTTATCAGCGAGCAGTACTTC CASSFISEQYF
- TRBJ1-5 TRBV11-2 - 15 TGTGCCAGCAGCCCCGGGTTGGGGACCCATCAGCCCCAGCATTTT CASSPGLGTHQPQHF
- TRBJ2-7 TRBV28 - 14 TGTGCCAGCAGTATTGCGGGGGCGGGCTACGAGCAGTACTTC CASSIAGAGYEQYF
- TRBJ1-1 TRBV28 - 17 TGTGCCAGCAGTTTAAGGGGCATAGGAGCCCCAAACACTGAAGCTTTCTTT CASSLRGIGAPNTEAFF
- TRBJ2-2 TRBV5-1 - 15 TGCGCCAGCAGCTTGGGCAGGACGAACACCGGGGAGCTGTTTTTT CASSLGRTNTGELFF
TRBD2 TRBJ2-1 TRBV20-1 - 16 TGCAGTGCTAGTGTCGCGGCGGCTAGCGGGGGGACGAAGCAGTTCTTC CSASVAAASGGTKQFF
- TRBJ1-1 TRBV5-6 - 12 TGTGCCAGCAGTTATGGGGGAACTGAAGCTTTCTTT CASSYGGTEAFF
TRBD1 TRBJ1-2 TRBV5-6 few 14 TGTGCCAGCAGCCGCGGGACAGCCGACTATGGCTACACCTTC CASSRGTADYGYTF
TRBD2 TRBJ2-1 TRBV28 - 16 TGTGCCAGCAGTTCCTATAGCGGGGGGGTTGGCAATGAGCAGTTCTTC CASSSYSGGVGNEQFF
TRBD2 TRBJ2-3 TRBV13 - 18 TGTGCCAGCAGCCTTTTAGGGGTAGCGGGGCCTCGGGGGGATACGCAGTATTTT CASSLLGVAGPRGDTQYF
- TRBJ2-2 TRBV6-5 - 16 TGTGCCAGCAGTTACTCGCGGACGTTGAACACCGGGGAGCTGTTTTTT CASSYSRTLNTGELFF
- TRBJ2-6 TRBV4-1 - 18 TGCGCCAGCAGCCAAGATTTTAAACGTCGAGCTGGGGCCAACGTCCTGACTTTC CASSQDFKRRAGANVLTF
TRBD1 TRBJ2-7 TRBV6-6 - 15 TGTGCCAGCAGAAGGGACAGGGGGTCGGATTACGAGCAGTACTTC CASRRDRGSDYEQYF
TRBD2 TRBJ2-4 TRBV30 - 17 TGTGCCTGGAGTCGAGGGGAGGGGCCGCCTTCCAAAAACATTCAGTACTTC CAWSRGEGPPSKNIQYF
- TRBJ1-1 TRBV6-6 - 13 TGTGCCAGCCGAGGGACGGAGAGCACTGAAGCTTTCTTT CASRGTESTEAFF
- TRBJ2-1 TRBV11-2 - 14 TGTGCCAGCAGCTTCCTAGGGGCCTACAATGAGCAGTTCTTC CASSFLGAYNEQFF
TRBD1 TRBJ1-5 TRBV3-1/TRBV3-2 - 16 TGTGCCAGCAGCCAAGGGACAGGGGGCCCCAATCAGCCCCAGCATTTT CASSQGTGGPNQPQHF
TRBD1 TRBJ2-2 TRBV5-1 - 15 TGCGCCAGCAGCAGAGGACAGGGCCTCGGTGGGGAGCTGTTTTTT CASSRGQGLGGELFF
TRBD2 TRBJ2-7 TRBV18 - 16 TGTGCCAGCTCACCAAATTACGGGGGGAGCTCCTACGAGCAGTACTTC CASSPNYGGSSYEQYF
TRBD2 TRBJ2-1 TRBV5-1 - 15 TGCGCCAGCAGCTCTAGCGGGGGCCCTGAGGGTGAGCAGTTCTTC CASSSSGGPEGEQFF
- TRBJ2-1 TRBV18 - 11 TGTGCCAGCTCCTACAGGGATGAGCAGTTCTTC CASSYRDEQFF
- TRBJ1-2 TRBV24-1 - 14 TGTGCCACCAGTAGGGGTTTGGGCCACTATGGCTACACCTTC CATSRGLGHYGYTF
TRBD1 TRBJ2-1 TRBV5-1 - 16 TGCGCCAGCAGCTTGGCCGTTGACAGGGGTTTTGGTGAGCAGTTCTTC CASSLAVDRGFGEQFF
- TRBJ1-1 TRBV9 - 14 TGTGCCAGCAGCGTAGCAGCCAGGATGAATGAAGCTTTCTTT CASSVAARMNEAFF
- TRBJ2-7 TRBV4-1 - 16 TGCGCCAGCAGCCAAGGGCCCGGGGTCCCGGAAGGCGAGCAGTACTTC CASSQGPGVPEGEQYF
- TRBJ1-4 TRBV25-1 - 12 TGTGCCAGCACGGACCCTAATGAAAAACTGTTTTTT CASTDPNEKLFF
- TRBJ2-7 TRBV5-5 - 14 TGTGCCAGCAGCCATGGCGGGCGTTCCTACGAGCAGTACTTC CASSHGGRSYEQYF
- TRBJ1-2 TRBV28 - 16 TGTGCCAGCACCTCCCTCCGGGATACACTTAACTATGGCTACACCTTC CASTSLRDTLNYGYTF
- TRBJ2-3 TRBV5-1 - 20 TGCGCCAGCAGCTTAGAATTGGGACAAGACCCCTCAGGGGCGACAGATACGCAGTATTTT CASSLELGQDPSGATDTQYF
- TRBJ2-2 TRBV21-1 - 16 TGTGCCAGCAGCAAATGGGGATTTTTCCGCACCGGGGAGCTGTTTTTT CASSKWGFFRTGELFF
- TRBJ1-4 TRBV12-5 - 16 TGTGCTAGTGGTTTGGGTCAGGCCGGATCTAATGAAAAACTGTTTTTT CASGLGQAGSNEKLFF
- TRBJ2-7 TRBV12-3/TRBV12-4 - 13 TGTGCCAGCAGTTTGGCGTCCTCCTACGAGCAGTACTTC CASSLASSYEQYF
- TRBJ1-1 TRBV24-1 - 14 TGTGCCACCAGCCCCTCGGACAGGAACACTGAAGCTTTCTTT CATSPSDRNTEAFF
TRBD1 TRBJ1-6 TRBV20-1 - 18 TGCAGTGCTAGTCCCGGGACAGGGGTGAGCTCCTATAATTCACCCCTCCACTTT CSASPGTGVSSYNSPLHF
- TRBJ1-5 TRBV3-1/TRBV3-2 - 12 TGTGCCAGCAGCCGCGGCAATCAGCCCCAGCATTTT CASSRGNQPQHF
- TRBJ2-7 TRBV15 - 17 TGTGCCACCAGCAGAGATAGGGGACTCCAATCCACCTACGAGCAGTACTTC CATSRDRGLQSTYEQYF
- TRBJ1-2 TRBV15 - 15 TGTGCCACCAGCAGAGAAGGAGTAGGGCTCTATGGCTACACCTTC CATSREGVGLYGYTF
- TRBJ1-6 TRBV10-3 - 14 TGTGCCAGCACCGGAGGAGGGATGGATTCACCCCTCCACTTT CASTGGGMDSPLHF
- TRBJ2-6 TRBV9 - 18 TGTGCCAGCAGCCGCAATGGGGCAGCCGTCTCTGGGGCCAACGTCCTGACTTTC CASSRNGAAVSGANVLTF
TRBD1 TRBJ1-3 TRBV30 - 14 TGTGCCTGGGCCGGACAGGTCTCTGGAAACACCATATATTTT CAWAGQVSGNTIYF
- TRBJ2-1 TRBV3-1/TRBV3-2 - 15 TGTGCCAGCAGGGACAGAGGTTCACGCTACAATGAGCAGTTCTTC CASRDRGSRYNEQFF
- TRBJ1-2 TRBV7-9 - 13 TGTGCCAGCAGCCCCCGTAGGGGTGATGGCTACACCTTC CASSPRRGDGYTF
- TRBJ2-5 TRBV28 - 15 TGTGCCAGCAGTTTCAGGCAGGGAATTTTAGAGACCCAGTACTTC CASSFRQGILETQYF
- TRBJ1-1 TRBV5-6 - 15 TGTGCCAGCAGCTTCCCCCCACCGAGGGCCACTGAAGCTTTCTTT CASSFPPPRATEAFF